This TCR beta chain was found in a study of blood T cell repertoires in COVID-19 (dated by TCRdb to between 2020 and 2021). In terms of the full investigation: Samples covering the acute and convalescent phases of COVID-19 were provided by collaborators in the United States, Italy and Spain. The material from the prospective study consisted of cDNA or gDNA derived from T cells, B-cell-depleted T cells, or PBMCs. The dataset comprised deeply sampled blood TCRbeta repertoires from subjects exposed to, actively infected with, or recovered from COVID-19. The repertoires were made available in a free public database intended to serve as a resource for research on the immune response to SARS-CoV-2. The samples were drawn from two sources: the first 160 participants of the ongoing ImmuneRACE study, and 1,254 subjects contributed by 6 global collaborators. A de-identified subject ID, COVID-19 status, age in years and sex were almost always included in the sample metadata. Where HLA class I and class II types were available, the types were taken from metadata supplied by the sample provider, not from assay-based typing. The study at large found these results: The quantity of clinical and demographic metadata differed by source and by participant and was supplied without curation.

This clone was seen only once. Which antigen it targets is not known. No base quality values were provided; no much bigger clone lies one nucleotide off. Per the germline V gene (reference sequence), SEHNR is the CDR1 and FQNEAQ is the CDR2. Reading from cysteine to phenylalanine, the CDR3 counts 14 amino acids. Just the 42-base CDR3 DNA is kept, in frame starting at base 1. V lost 2 bases and J lost 1 base; the stretch between them is 8 bases long. A second Seattle source provided samples from volunteer blood donors who had recovered from COVID-19. Collaborating institutions collected whole blood in K2EDTA tubes following their own protocols. For TCRbeta analysis, collaborators shipped samples in one of three forms: frozen whole blood, isolated PBMCs, or DNA extracted from either of those sample types. TCRbeta CDR3 regions were amplified from genomic DNA using the immunoSEQ Assay, a bias-controlled multiplex PCR. The published analysis was carried out like this. Within the assay, amplification of reference gene primers was used to estimate how many nucleated cells each sample contained. To quantify the absolute abundance of each unique TCRbeta CDR3 rearrangement, sequence reads were collapsed and filtered. Productive Simpson clonality was computed per sample as the square root of Simpson's diversity index over productive rearrangements. This immuneACCESS table, as held by TCRdb, lists in-frame sequences with V and J called but not all clones. Of the missing ones, under half trace to an unresolved V gene in checked studies; the others have no known cause. D and trimming come from the DNA, and the V and J calls and clone size come from that table. Recorded for this sample are 200,000 to 300,000 clones; around 86% of them occurred a single time. The top ten clonotypes cover around 10% of the sample.

The chain is assembled from TRBV7-9 and TRBJ1-1; no confident D gene assignment can be made. This TCR was recovered from a man aged 35 to 55 who had recovered from COVID-19. Sequencing was carried out using peripheral blood. The sequenced DNA: TGTGCCAGCAGCTTAATAGACAAGAACACTGAAGCTTTCTTT. Its protein product is CASSLIDKNTEAFF.